This TCR beta chain was recorded in a study of Graves' ophthalmopathy and Graves' hyperthyroidism. Aged 18 to 65, hyperthyroidism patients had new diagnoses of under 2 months' duration. CDR1 SGHTA and CDR2 FQGNSA come from the germline V gene. The CDR3 length is 16 residues. V gave up 7 bases and J gave up 4 bases, with 22 bases separating them. The authors amplified TCR beta CDR3 regions, and they did so from RNA transcripts for repertoire sequencing. The library came from an HTBI-primed first-round RT-PCR and a second-round multiplex PCR. TCRdb passed the multiplex PCR reads through MiXCR, listing each CDR3 protein once. The profile shows approximately 1.2 million distinct CDR3 sequences, roughly 35% of them singletons.

This chain joins TRBV7-2 and TRBJ2-5; maybe TRBD1 (6 bases). This receptor was taken from an adult man with Graves' hyperthyroidism. The source material was peripheral blood or thyroid tissue (not recorded which). The CDR3 coding sequence is TGTGCCAGCACCTCCCTCCGCAGGGGAAATGGAGAGACCCAGTACTTC. Its translation is CASTSLRRGNGETQYF.